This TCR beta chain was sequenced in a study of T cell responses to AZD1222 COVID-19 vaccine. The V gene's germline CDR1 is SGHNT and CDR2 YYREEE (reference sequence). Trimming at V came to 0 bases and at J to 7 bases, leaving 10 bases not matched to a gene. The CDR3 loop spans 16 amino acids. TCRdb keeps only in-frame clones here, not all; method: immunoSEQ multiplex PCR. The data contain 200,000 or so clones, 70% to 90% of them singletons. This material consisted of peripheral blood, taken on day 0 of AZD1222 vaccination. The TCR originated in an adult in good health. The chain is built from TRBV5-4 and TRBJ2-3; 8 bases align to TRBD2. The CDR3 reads CASSLGWTGGRNTQYF. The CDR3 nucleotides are TGTGCCAGCAGCTTGGGATGGACGGGGGGGCGGAATACGCAGTATTTT. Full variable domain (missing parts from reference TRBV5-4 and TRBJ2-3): ETGVTQSPTHLIKTRGQQVTLRCSSQSGHNTVSWYQQALGQGPQFIFQYYREEENGRGNFPPRFSGLQFPNYSSELNVNALELDDSALYLCASSLGWTGGRNTQYFGPGTRLTVL.